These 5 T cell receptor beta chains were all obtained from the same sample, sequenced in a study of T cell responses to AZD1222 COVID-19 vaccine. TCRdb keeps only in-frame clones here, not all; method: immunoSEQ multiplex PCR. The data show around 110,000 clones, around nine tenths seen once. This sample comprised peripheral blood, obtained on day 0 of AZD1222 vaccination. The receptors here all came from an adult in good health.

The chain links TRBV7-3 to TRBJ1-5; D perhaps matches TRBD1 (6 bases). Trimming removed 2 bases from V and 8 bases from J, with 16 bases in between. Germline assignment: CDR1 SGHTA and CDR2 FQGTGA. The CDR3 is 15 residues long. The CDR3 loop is CASSLAQGLGKPQHF. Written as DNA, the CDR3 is TGTGCCAGCAGCTTAGCCCAGGGGCTGGGGAAGCCCCAGCATTTT. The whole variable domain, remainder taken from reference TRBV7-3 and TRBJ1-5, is GAGVSQTPSNKVTEKGKYVELRCDPISGHTALYWYRQSLGQGPEFLIYFQGTGAADDSGLPNDRFFAVRPEGSVSTLKIQRTERGDSAVYLCASSLAQGLGKPQHFGDGTRLSIL.

The CDR3 is CASSLGTSGGVYQETQYF. Here the CDR3 DNA reads TGTGCCAGCAGCCTTGGGACTAGCGGGGGGGTGTACCAAGAGACCCAGTACTTC. The V gene is TRBV11-2, the J gene TRBJ2-5; TRBD2 matches at 16 bases. Looked up from germline, CDR1 is SGHAT and CDR2 is FQNNGV. Trimming removed 5 bases from V and 0 bases from J; junction bases left unmatched: 6. The CDR3 sequence is 18 residues long.

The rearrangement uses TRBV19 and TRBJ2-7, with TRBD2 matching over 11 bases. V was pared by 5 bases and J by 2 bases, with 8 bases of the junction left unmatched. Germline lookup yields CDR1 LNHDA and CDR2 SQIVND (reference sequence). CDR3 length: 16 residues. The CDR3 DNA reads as TGTGCCAGTAGTCCCGCCGGGACTAGCGGAACCTACGAGCAGTACTTC. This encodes CASSPAGTSGTYEQYF. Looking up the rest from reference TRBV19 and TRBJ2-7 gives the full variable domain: DGGITQSPKYLFRKEGQNVTLSCEQNLNHDAMYWYRQDPGQGLRLIYYSQIVNDFQKGDIAEGYSVSREKKESFPLTVTSAQKNPTAFYLCASSPAGTSGTYEQYFGPGTRLTVT.

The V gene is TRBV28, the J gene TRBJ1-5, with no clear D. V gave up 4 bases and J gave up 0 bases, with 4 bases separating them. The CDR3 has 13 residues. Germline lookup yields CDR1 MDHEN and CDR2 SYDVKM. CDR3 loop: CASSWVSNQPQHF. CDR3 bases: TGTGCCAGCAGTTGGGTTAGCAATCAGCCCCAGCATTTT. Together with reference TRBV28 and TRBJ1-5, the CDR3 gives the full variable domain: DVKVTQSSRYLVKRTGEKVFLECVQDMDHENMFWYRQDPGLGLRLIYFSYDVKMKEKGDIPEGYSVSREKKERFSLILESASTNQTSMYLCASSWVSNQPQHFGDGTRLSIL.

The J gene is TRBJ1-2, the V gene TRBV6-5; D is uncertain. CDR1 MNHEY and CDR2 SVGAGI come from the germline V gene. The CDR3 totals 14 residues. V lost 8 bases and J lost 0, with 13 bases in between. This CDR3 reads CASGRDAANYGYTF. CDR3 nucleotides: TGTGCCAGCGGAAGAGACGCAGCTAACTATGGCTACACCTTC.